The entry below describes one TCR beta chain. Its target is not known. This specimen belongs to a study of CD8+ T cells in alopecia areata. Whole-study context: Dosing with tofacitinib proceeded for 6 to 18 months, followed by 6 months off drug.

Once RNA had been extracted, it was reverse transcribed into cDNA to act as the sequencing template. Assay used: immunoSEQ multiplex PCR; TCRdb lists only in-frame clones, some missing. The table records about 180,000 clones, roughly 63% of them present only once. The CDR3 length is 19 residues. Germline CDR1 reads MNHEY; CDR2 reads SMNVEV (reference sequence). V was clipped by 3 bases and J by 2 bases; unmatched bases: 12. Sampling of alopecia areata patients yielded lesional scalp punch biopsies as well as peripheral blood. Study-wide points: Affected scalp, especially in alopecia totalis/universalis, had a higher clonality than normal scalp did. Normal skin contains resident alphabeta T cells, and these are also sequenced in scalp samples.

The chain couples TRBV27 to TRBJ2-3, with TRBD2 matching over 12 bases. This clonotype was sampled from a human donor with alopecia areata. This specimen consisted of CD4+ T cells sorted from blood, obtained at week 0. The CDR3 nucleotides read TGTGCCAGCAGTTTGTGGGGACTAGCGGGCACCTTAATCACAGATACGCAGTATTTT. Protein product: CASSLWGLAGTLITDTQYF.